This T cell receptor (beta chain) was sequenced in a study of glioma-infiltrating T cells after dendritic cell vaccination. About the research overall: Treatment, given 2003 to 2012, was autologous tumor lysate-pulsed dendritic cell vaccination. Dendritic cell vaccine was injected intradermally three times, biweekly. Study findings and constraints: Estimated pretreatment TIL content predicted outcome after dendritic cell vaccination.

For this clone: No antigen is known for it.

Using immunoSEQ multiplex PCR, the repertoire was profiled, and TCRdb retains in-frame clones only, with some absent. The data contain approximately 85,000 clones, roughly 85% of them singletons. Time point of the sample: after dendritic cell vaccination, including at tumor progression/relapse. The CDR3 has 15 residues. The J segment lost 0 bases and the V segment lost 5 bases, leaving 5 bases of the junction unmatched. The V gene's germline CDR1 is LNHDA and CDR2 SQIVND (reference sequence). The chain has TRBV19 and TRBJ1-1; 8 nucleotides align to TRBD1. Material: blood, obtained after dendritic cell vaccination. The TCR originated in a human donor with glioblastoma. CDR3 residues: CASSSTGGMNTEAFF. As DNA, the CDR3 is TGTGCCAGTAGTTCTACAGGGGGAATGAACACTGAAGCTTTCTTT.